This entry is about one TCR beta chain. Its antigen is currently not known. No base qualities exist here, and no much larger clone lies one base off it. CDR1 and CDR2, looked up from the germline V gene, are MNHNS and SASEGT. The CDR3 contains 18 residues, cysteine and phenylalanine counted. Only CDR3 DNA remains: 54 bases, in frame from the first base. V has 2 bases trimmed and J has 0 bases trimmed; junction bases matching no gene number 10. TCRdb lists the instrument as Illumina HiSeq 1500. TCRdb ran its own pipeline on the public reads, namely fastp trimming at Q25 and MiXCR clone calling, and kept in-frame beta chains. Rows are unified per CDR3 protein, each entry keeping the most common DNA and genes. This sample is represented by hundreds of thousands of distinct CDR3 sequences; around a third of them were singletons. About an eighth of the sample is held by the ten biggest clonotypes. These data come from a study of T cell repertoires in cytomegalovirus infection (dated by TCRdb to the late 2010s). The study in broad terms: The peptide stimulations were aimed at well-studied HLA-B-restricted epitopes as well as recently identified HLA-C-restricted CMV epitopes, whose presentation resists viral immunomodulation. The HLA type of each donor mattered for the analysis, because public TCR beta signatures pointed to carriage of CMV infection along with the matching HLA type.

This specimen's treatment or condition label, interpreted: in vitro stimulation with specific CMV peptide epitopes to enrich CMV-specific T cells. General findings and caveats noted by the study authors: The ex vivo response was dominated by HLA-C-restricted CMV-specific TCR beta clonotypes, which also provided the single most frequent clonotype in two of eight donors. In both this cohort and an independent cohort of 352 donors, the cumulative frequency of public TCR beta family members distinguished carriers of CMV infection plus the relevant HLA type.

This specimen consisted of cultured CD8+ T cells from PBMCs, obtained from culture after CMV antigen stimulation. This receptor was obtained from a human donor in good health (CMV status not recorded). Some clones in this sample may be carry-over from other donors' samples. This chain joins TRBV6-1 to TRBJ1-5; 7 middle bases align to TRBD1. The DNA reads TGTGCCAGCAGTGAACCGGGACAGACTATATTTAGCAATCAGCCCCAGCATTTT. Translated, this gives CASSEPGQTIFSNQPQHF.